Listed here is a single T cell receptor beta chain. As yet, its antigen is unknown. The data derive from a study of T cell responses to AZD1222 COVID-19 vaccine. Sequenced by immunoSEQ multiplex PCR; TCRdb stores in-frame clones only, minus some. The table lists about 150,000 clones, 80% to 95% of them singletons, with less than 3.5% in the top ten. Samples with a second dose at about 4 or about 12 weeks were pooled together. Study-wide results and limits: CD4 TCRs linked to vaccination spanned spike, dominating at 160-218 and 743-854. Spike-specific TCR breadth rose after two AZD1222 doses, and depth rose as well.

The TCR originated in an adult who received the AZD1222 COVID-19 vaccine. This specimen was peripheral blood, taken 28 days after the second AZD1222 dose.

The CDR3 DNA is TGCGCCAGCAGCAAGGGACTAGCGGGCTACGAGCAGTACTTC. Amino acid sequence: CASSKGLAGYEQYF. This sequence joins TRBV5-1 and TRBJ2-7, with 12 positions matching TRBD2. V gave up 4 bases and J gave up 3 bases; unmatched junction bases: 2. The CDR3 consists of 14 residues. Germline V gene data show CDR1 as SGHRS and CDR2 as YFSETQ.